This entry is about one T cell receptor (beta chain). This sample is drawn from a study of Ad26.COV2.S vaccination and SARS-CoV-2 variants. Profiled with immunoSEQ multiplex PCR; TCRdb holds only in-frame clones, not every one. The sample holds about 480,000 clones, roughly 85% seen once. The treatment: roughly 20 received Ad26.COV2.S at low or high dose, single or two shots; 5 received placebo; per-sample allocation not given. Day 63 following the first vaccine or placebo injection was when the samples were taken. V shed 2 bases, J shed 2 bases, and the junction held 6 bases outside the gene matches. The CDR3 is 15 amino acids. The germline CDR1 and CDR2 sequences are MNHEY and SMNVEV (reference sequence).

This sequence joins TRBV27 and TRBJ2-7; 7 positions agree with TRBD1. The TCR was taken from a person aged 18 to 65 who received the Ad26.COV2.S COVID-19 vaccine or a placebo. The sequencing here drew on peripheral blood, taken in a trial of Ad26.COV2.S vaccine versus placebo. The CDR3 DNA reads as TGTGCCAGCAGTTTAAGGACAGGTGATGCCTACGAGCAGTACTTC. Its translation: CASSLRTGDAYEQYF.